This T cell receptor (beta chain) emerged from a study of control samples from healthy donors and cancer patients. The method was immunoSEQ multiplex PCR; TCRdb's version includes in-frame clones alone and lacks a portion of them. Here the sample spans roughly 400,000 clones, around 90% being singletons. With 4 bases removed from V and 1 base from J, the gap between germline ends came to 12 bases. CDR1 MNHEY and CDR2 SVGAGI come from the germline V gene. The CDR3 is 15 amino acids. The chain recombines TRBV6-5 with TRBJ2-3, with D perhaps TRBD1 (5 bases). The sequence was obtained from a middle-aged man with head and neck cancer. The sample consisted of PBMCs. In DNA, the CDR3 is TGTGCCAGCAGTTCCAGTGGGGCCCGCACAGATACGCAGTATTTT. Its translation: CASSSSGARTDTQYF.